Described below is a single T cell receptor (beta chain) sequence and its context. It lacks a known antigen. Base qualities are missing; no much larger clone stands one base away. The CDR3 regions of human TCRbeta chains were analyzed by immunosequencing. In the authors' own workflow: TCRs in the repertoires were matched against a reference library of SARS-CoV-2-specific TCRs that had been generated with the MIRA antigen-specificity platform. Breadth meant the fraction of unique TCRs that were SARS-CoV-2-associated, whereas depth meant the fraction of total T cells that were SARS-CoV-2-associated. Using the MIRA data, each spike-specific TCR was assigned both to the spike region to which the TCR was reactive and to a CD4 or CD8 class. Log10-transformed breadth and depth values were compared by one-way ANOVA with Sidak's multiple comparisons tests. Sourced from immuneACCESS, this table was stored by TCRdb with only in-frame sequences that have V and J called. A share of the clones is absent; for the studies checked, an unresolved V gene accounts for under half, and the remainder has no known explanation. V and J calls and clone size are copied from that table; D and trimming were computed from the DNA. The sample data list about 120,000 clones, and 80% to 95% of these were observed just once. Of the sample, approximately 7.9% is held by the ten largest clones.

The source of the sample is a study of T cell responses to AZD1222 COVID-19 vaccine (dated by TCRdb to the early 2020s). General notes on the study: A total of 233 trial participants underwent TCR sequencing, of whom about 210 had received two doses of AZD1222 and 26 had received two doses of the MenACWY control vaccine. Trial participants were enrolled into age subgroups of 18-55, 56-69 and 70-plus years, which contained around 150, 29 and 61 TCR-sequenced participants, respectively. What the research found in general, with its limitations: Participants were mostly white British, with more females than males. The authors suggested clonal diversity may have been underestimated. Because no day 14 peak-response samples were available, the repertoires could be characterized only after the peak T cell response. The 56-69-year group was small, and its depth increase did not reach significance, likely because of low power. Conclusions about previously exposed vaccinees were limited because only a handful of AZD1222 recipients were SARS-CoV-2 seropositive at baseline. Reportedly, almost half of the unique spike-specific TCRs recognized epitopes lying outside the regions that are mutated in the B.1.351 and B.1.1.7 variants. The vaccine-associated CD4 TCRs covered the entire spike protein, and the dominant responses fell in regions 160-218 and 743-854. After two AZD1222 doses, both the breadth and the depth of spike-specific TCRs were significantly higher than at day 0 and than in MenACWY recipients.

Taken from cysteine to phenylalanine, the CDR3 has 17 residues. Only the CDR3 region is kept as DNA, spanning 51 bases read in frame from base 1. CDR1 SGHKS and CDR2 YYEKEE are derived from the germline V gene (reference sequence). Here V drops 4 bases and J drops 5 bases, and the junction holds 16 bases not matched to any gene. The time point label, as the study defines it: about 28 days (+/-7) after the second vaccine dose. AZD1222 recipients whose second dose came at about 4 weeks and those whose second dose came at about 12 weeks were combined into one group, since spike-specific TCR depth and breadth did not differ between the two schedules. Vaccinee samples were obtained from the UK trials COV001 and COV002, which included a single-blind randomized controlled phase 2/3 trial of AZD1222 (ChAdOx1 nCoV-19) in healthy adults. For TCRbeta chain sequencing, PBMC samples were collected from trial participants at day 0 and at day 28 after the second dose.

The source material was peripheral blood, sampled 28 days after the second AZD1222 dose. The sequence is built from TRBV5-5 and TRBJ2-5, with 8 central nucleotides matching TRBD2. The origin of this receptor is an adult who received the AZD1222 COVID-19 vaccine. Here is the DNA: TGTGCCAGCAGCCCCATTAGCGGGAATACTGTACTTGAGACCCAGTACTTC. It encodes CASSPISGNTVLETQYF.